Here is one T cell receptor beta chain with its context. Its antigen remains unknown. Using immunoSEQ multiplex PCR, the repertoire was profiled, and TCRdb retains in-frame clones only, with some absent. This sample yields some 11,000 clones, of which more than 90% are seen a single time; approximately 13% belongs to the top ten. This entry comes from a study of T cells in localized non-small cell lung cancer. Study observations and caveats: Appearances in adjacent lung were noted for a median 57 of the top 100 tumor clones. Analysis by sequencing included only one tumor region, so heterogeneity remains possible. The study found T cell clonality highest in uninvolved adjacent lung, above tumor.

CDR3 length equals 16 residues. Losses at the gene ends were 5 bases for V and 3 bases for J; bases not matched to a gene: 7. Per germline, CDR1 SGHVS and CDR2 FNYEAQ. The sample consisted of peripheral blood, taken before any cancer treatment. The TCR was taken from a male donor aged 60 or over with stage III lung adenocarcinoma. The V and J genes are TRBV7-6 and TRBJ2-1; 10 positions match TRBD2. The CDR3 sequence is CASSLGTSAFYNEQFF. CDR3 DNA: TGTGCCAGCAGCCTTGGGACTAGCGCCTTCTACAATGAGCAGTTCTTC. Variable domain in full (rest from reference TRBV7-6 and TRBJ2-1): GAGVSQSPRYKVTKRGQDVALRCDPISGHVSLYWYRQALGQGPEFLTYFNYEAQQDKSGLPNDRFSAERPEGSISTLTIQRTEQRDSAMYRCASSLGTSAFYNEQFFGPGTRLTVL.